These 31 T cell receptor beta chains came from one sample sequenced in a study of T cells in Graves' hyperthyroidism and ophthalmopathy. RNA transcripts yielded amplified TCR beta CDR3 regions. HTBI primers were used for first-round RT-PCR of the TCR CDR3. TCRdb re-derived calls from the multiplex PCR reads in MiXCR, one entry per CDR3 protein. Among around 190,000 distinct CDR3 sequences listed, about 18% were seen once. Sequenced material: blood. The source is a woman between 45 and 60 years old with Graves' hyperthyroidism.

Worth noting for this clonotype: One end of the junction fails to match germline, which may point to a read error. The V and J genes are TRBV12-3 or TRBV12-4 and TRBJ2-7, with unresolved D. The CDR3 runs 15 residues. CDR3 DNA: TGCGCCAGCAGTCCTCCGATGGGCGGTACCTACGAGCAGTACTTC. Translation: CASSPPMGGTYEQYF.

This clonotype came up many times. V is TRBV2 and J is TRBJ2-7, with D perhaps given as TRBD1 or TRBD2 (5 bases each). The V gene lost 5 bases and the J gene lost 0 bases, with 11 bases spanning the gap. CDR1 and CDR2 from the germline V gene are SNHLY and FYNNEI. The CDR3 runs 14 residues. The CDR3 bases are TGTGCCAGCAGTTGGGGGACCAGCTCCTACGAGCAGTACTTC. Translation gives CASSWGTSSYEQYF.

The V and J genes are TRBV3-1 and TRBJ1-5, with 8 bases fitting TRBD1. V was clipped by 4 bases and J by 1 base; unmatched bases: 3. Looked up from germline, CDR1 is LGHDT and CDR2 is YNNKEL (reference sequence). CDR3 length equals 15 residues. The CDR3, as DNA: TGTGCCAGCAGCCGCCGGACAGGGAGCAATCAGCCCCAGCATTTT. Its protein is CASSRRTGSNQPQHF.

The CDR3 nucleotides read TGTGCCAGCAGCTTGGATCGGGACCACCAAGAGACCCAGTACTTC. Its translation is CASSLDRDHQETQYF. The genes are TRBV5-4 and TRBJ2-5; D possibly uses TRBD1 or TRBD2 (5 bases each). Trimming removed 0 bases from V and 0 bases from J, with 9 bases in between. The CDR3 runs to 15 residues. CDR1 and CDR2 (germline): SGHNT, YYREEE (reference sequence).

This clonotype was recorded many times. The chain couples TRBV7-9 to TRBJ2-1; 11 positions agree with TRBD2. V shed 5 bases, J shed 4 bases, and the junction held 7 bases outside the gene matches. Germline loops: CDR1 SEHNR, CDR2 FQNEAQ (reference sequence). The CDR3 is 16 residues long. The DNA for the CDR3 is TGTGCCAGCAGCCACCTTAGCGGGGGGGCGTACAATGAGCAGTTCTTC. This encodes CASSHLSGGAYNEQFF. Full variable domain (remainder filled in from reference TRBV7-9 and TRBJ2-1): DTGVSQNPRHKITKRGQNVTFRCDPISEHNRLYWYRQTLGQGPEFLTYFQNEAQLEKSRLLSDRFSAERPKGSFSTLEIQRTEQGDSAMYLCASSHLSGGAYNEQFFGPGTRLTVL.

This clonotype has at least ten counts. V usage is TRBV6-1 and J usage is TRBJ2-5; 8 bases line up with TRBD1. The CDR3 has 13 residues. CDR1 is MNHNS and CDR2 is SASEGT in the germline V gene. Unmatched junction bases numbered 5, after V lost 5 bases and J lost 6 bases. The CDR3 sequence: CASSWDRTQTQYF. The CDR3 DNA sequence: TGTGCCAGCAGTTGGGACAGGACGCAGACCCAGTACTTC.

There are many counts of this clonotype. The V call is TRBV6-1, the J call TRBJ1-5, with 7 bases that match TRBD1. CDR3 length: 15 amino acids. Per germline, CDR1 MNHNS and CDR2 SASEGT. Trimming at V came to 5 bases and at J to 1 base, leaving 5 bases not matched to a gene. The CDR3 loop reads CASSSQGLSNQPQHF. The CDR3 nucleotides are TGTGCCAGCAGTTCACAGGGGTTGAGCAATCAGCCCCAGCATTTT.

Note on this clonotype: A read error may account for a junction end that differs from germline. The rearrangement joins TRBV5-6 to TRBJ2-7; D gene unclear. This CDR3 spans 13 amino acids. Germline V gene lookup returns CDR1 SGHDT and CDR2 YYEEEE. CDR3 nucleotides: TGTGCCGGCAGTTCAGGACGGCCCTACGAGCAGTACTTC. Translation gives CAGSSGRPYEQYF.

Many counts were recorded for this clonotype. V is TRBV6-5 and J is TRBJ1-6, with D uncertain. This CDR3 has 15 residues. Trimming stripped 2 bases from V and 4 bases from J, with 9 bases between. CDR1 and CDR2 (germline): MNHEY, SVGAGI. CDR3 sequence: CASSYAGVYNSPLHF. Here the CDR3 DNA reads TGTGCCAGCAGTTACGCCGGGGTTTATAATTCACCCCTCCACTTT.

This clonotype was detected many times. The chain recombines TRBV7-8 with TRBJ1-1, with a tentative D call TRBD1 (5 bases). V was trimmed by 2 bases and J by 10 bases, leaving 11 bases between them. Germline V gene sequence: CDR1 SGHVS, CDR2 FQNEAQ. This CDR3 is 12 amino acids long. The CDR3 reads CASSLRQGGAFF. The DNA of the CDR3 is TGTGCCAGCAGCTTACGTCAGGGCGGAGCTTTCTTT.

At least ten counts were recorded for this clonotype. The chain uses TRBV5-8 and TRBJ2-5; D is possibly TRBD1 or TRBD2 (7 bases each). The CDR3 totals 16 residues. Trimming cost V 3 bases and J 10 bases, with 25 bases left between them. CDR1 and CDR2 from the germline V gene are SGHTS and YDEGEE. CDR3 amino acids: CASSSRGRPPGGDQYF. The CDR3 nucleotides are TGTGCCAGCAGCTCCCGAGGTCGACCCCCAGGGGGGGACCAGTACTTC.

This clonotype was seen only a few times. An end of the junction differs from the germline gene, which may be a read error. The chain is built from TRBV7-2 and TRBJ1-1; the D is unclear. Germline CDR1 is SGHTA and CDR2 is FQGNSA. This CDR3 is 18 amino acids long. CDR3 loop: CVSSGGMAGLYPNTEAFF. In DNA form, the CDR3 reads TGTGTCAGCAGCGGAGGCATGGCCGGCCTATACCCGAACACTGAAGCTTTCTTT.

This clonotype has at least ten counts. The genes are TRBV7-8 and TRBJ2-1; the match to TRBD2 covers 9 bases. The CDR3 runs to 15 residues. Germline trimming cut 2 bases from V and 2 bases from J; bases unmatched to any gene: 1. CDR1 is SGHVS and CDR2 is FQNEAQ in the germline V gene. The CDR3 sequence is CASSLRLAAYNEQFF. CDR3 in DNA: TGTGCCAGCAGCTTAAGACTAGCGGCCTACAATGAGCAGTTCTTC. The full variable domain, its missing parts supplied by reference TRBV7-8 and TRBJ2-1, is GAGVSQSPRYKVAKRGQDVALRCDPISGHVSLFWYQQALGQGPEFLTYFQNEAQLDKSGLPSDRFFAERPEGSVSTLKIQRTQQEDSAVYLCASSLRLAAYNEQFFGPGTRLTVL.

This clonotype was picked up many times. CDR3 in amino acids: CATSRAGGNSPLHF. CDR3 coding DNA: TGTGCCACCAGCAGAGCAGGGGGCAATTCACCCCTCCACTTT. The rearrangement joins TRBV15 to TRBJ1-6; 8 bases are a match to TRBD1. With 1 base clipped from V and 7 bases from J, the junction kept 0 bases outside the gene matches. The germline V gene encodes CDR1 LNHNV and CDR2 YYDKDF (reference sequence). CDR3 size: 14 residues.

This clonotype showed up many times. The chain combines TRBV25-1 with TRBJ2-7; no clear D gene. The CDR3 spans 16 residues. CDR1 MGHDK and CDR2 SYGVNS come from the germline V gene. Between the trimmed V and J ends, which lost 3 bases and 8 bases, there was a span of 23 bases. The CDR3 sequence is CASSDNGRPRNPQQYF. CDR3 nucleotide sequence: TGTGCCAGCAGTGATAACGGACGCCCTAGAAACCCACAGCAGTACTTC.

The sample holds many counts of this clonotype. The chain recombines TRBV7-9 with TRBJ1-1, with a tentative D call TRBD1 (6 bases). Germline V gives CDR1 SEHNR, CDR2 FQNEAQ (reference sequence). The CDR3 spans 14 residues. V gave up 2 bases and J gave up 1 base, with 8 bases separating them. CDR3 bases: TGTGCCAGCAGCTTAATGACAGGGAACACTGAAGCTTTCTTT. Translated: CASSLMTGNTEAFF.

The sample holds many counts of this clonotype. This sequence joins TRBV28 and TRBJ1-2, with a weak D call TRBD1 (5 bases). The length of the CDR3 is 15 residues. V lost 4 bases and J lost 4, with 16 bases in between. Germline lookup yields CDR1 MDHEN and CDR2 SYDVKM. CDR3 DNA sequence: TGTGCCAGCAGTTCCGGGACTTGGAGTTTCTATGGCTACACCTTC. It is translated as CASSSGTWSFYGYTF.

This sequence joins TRBV5-1 and TRBJ2-5; possible D gene TRBD2, 5 bases. Trimming removed 1 base from V and 3 bases from J, with 13 bases in between. Per the germline V gene, CDR1 is SGHRS and CDR2 is YFSETQ. The length of the CDR3 is 15 residues. The CDR3 sequence is CASSLPQPGKETQYF. For the CDR3, the DNA is TGCGCCAGCAGCTTGCCACAACCGGGGAAAGAGACCCAGTACTTC. The full variable domain, completed using reference TRBV5-1 and TRBJ2-5, is KAGVTQTPRYLIKTRGQQVTLSCSPISGHRSVSWYQQTPGQGLQFLFEYFSETQRNKGNFPGRFSGRQFSNSRSEMNVSTLELGDSALYLCASSLPQPGKETQYFGPGTRLLVL.

There are many counts of this clonotype. The CDR3 DNA reads TGTGCCAGCAGCCGACAAGCCGGTCCTTCCTACGAGCAGTACTTC. The encoded protein is CASSRQAGPSYEQYF. The gene calls are TRBV14 and TRBJ2-7; D not resolved. V was cut by 4 bases and J by 1 base, with 14 bases left in between. The CDR3 has 15 amino acids. CDR1 is SGHDN and CDR2 is FVKESK in the germline V gene.

This clonotype came up many times. The chain recombines TRBV9 with TRBJ1-1; unclear D gene. This CDR3 comprises 14 residues. V shed 4 bases and J shed 3 bases, with 13 bases lying between them. The germline V gene has CDR1 SGDLS and CDR2 YYNGEE. CDR3 in amino acids: CASSPRPGDTEAFF. In DNA form, the CDR3 reads TGTGCCAGCAGCCCCCGCCCCGGGGACACTGAAGCTTTCTTT.

This clonotype has a count of ten or more. The genes are TRBV19 and TRBJ1-2, with D uncertain. Germline V gene lookup returns CDR1 LNHDA and CDR2 SQIVND (reference sequence). The CDR3 consists of 14 residues. V shed 3 bases and J shed 4 bases, with 12 bases lying between them. CDR3 region: CASSMQAGTYGYTF. CDR3 in DNA: TGTGCCAGTAGTATGCAGGCCGGCACCTATGGCTACACCTTC. Complete variable domain (other parts from reference TRBV19 and TRBJ1-2): DGGITQSPKYLFRKEGQNVTLSCEQNLNHDAMYWYRQDPGQGLRLIYYSQIVNDFQKGDIAEGYSVSREKKESFPLTVTSAQKNPTAFYLCASSMQAGTYGYTFGSGTRLTVV.

The V call is TRBV5-1, the J call TRBJ1-3; tentative D call: TRBD1 (6 bases). Deletions cut 0 bases from V and 0 bases from J, with 7 bases between. Germline-derived CDR1 and CDR2 are SGHRS and YFSETQ. This CDR3 comprises 15 residues. CDR3 nucleotides: TGCGCCAGCAGCTTGGGGGGGGCCTCTGGAAACACCATATATTTT. Translating it yields CASSLGGASGNTIYF.

This clonotype was seen ten or more times. The gene calls are TRBV12-3 or TRBV12-4 and TRBJ1-1; a possible D gene is TRBD1 (5 bases). Trimming left V 3 bases short and J 0 bases short, with 17 bases between. The CDR3 totals 17 residues. The CDR3, as DNA: TGTGCCAGCAGTTTTTTTTTAGGGGCAGGTATGAACACTGAAGCTTTCTTT. Amino acid sequence: CASSFFLGAGMNTEAFF.

In this sample, this clonotype turned up many times. The chain employs TRBV19 and TRBJ1-1, with TRBD1 as a possible D gene (5 bases). Trimming pared 3 bases from V and 1 base from J, leaving 6 bases between. Germline CDR1 and CDR2: LNHDA and SQIVND (reference sequence). CDR3 length: 13 amino acids. CDR3 loop: CASSMRGNTEAFF. CDR3 sequence (DNA): TGTGCCAGTAGTATGAGGGGGAACACTGAAGCTTTCTTT.

This clonotype was counted at least ten times. The CDR3 sequence: CASIKSGGSSTDTQYF. As DNA, the CDR3 is TGTGCCAGCATAAAAAGCGGGGGGTCGTCCACAGATACGCAGTATTTT. J is TRBJ2-3 and V is TRBV2; 9 positions agree with TRBD2. J lost 2 bases, V lost 7 bases, and 10 bases had no gene match. The CDR3 has 16 residues. CDR1 is SNHLY, CDR2 FYNNEI, per germline.

This clonotype came up many times. The chain combines TRBV28 with TRBJ1-2; 8 bases map to TRBD1. V dropped 5 bases and J dropped 4; count of bases not matched to a gene: 9. Germline V gene sequence: CDR1 MDHEN, CDR2 SYDVKM. The CDR3 consists of 15 residues. The CDR3 sequence: CASSPGRDRIYGYTF. The CDR3 nucleotides are TGTGCCAGCAGTCCAGGCCGGGACAGGATCTATGGCTACACCTTC.

This clonotype was seen ten or more times. The chain links TRBV12-3 or TRBV12-4 to TRBJ1-1, with 7 bases aligning to TRBD1. J lost 4 bases, V lost 4 bases, and 6 bases had no gene match. This CDR3 comprises 14 residues. The CDR3: CASSSRQGSTEAFF. The CDR3 DNA is TGTGCCAGCAGTTCCCGACAGGGAAGCACTGAAGCTTTCTTT.

This clonotype was counted between two and nine times. This may stem from a read error, because a much larger clone lies one nucleotide away. This chain links TRBV11-2 with TRBJ1-2, with a possible D match to TRBD1 (5 bases). The V end was cut by 4 bases, the J end by 1 base, with 13 bases between. The germline gives CDR1 SGHAT, CDR2 FQNNGV. The CDR3 has 15 amino acids. For the CDR3, the DNA is TGTGCCAGCAGCTCTGGGGCCGGGGGTAACTATGGCTACACCTTC. Its translation: CASSSGAGGNYGYTF.

The genes are TRBV12-3 or TRBV12-4 and TRBJ2-7; D gene unclear. Trimming removed 1 base at V and 5 bases at J, with 9 bases between. The CDR3 has 13 residues. The CDR3 here is CASSLVRVNEQYF. The CDR3 nucleotides are TGTGCCAGCAGTTTAGTCCGGGTCAACGAGCAGTACTTC.

This clonotype has at least ten counts. The rearrangement joins TRBV5-1 to TRBJ1-1, with TRBD1 matching over 8 bases. Germline loops: CDR1 SGHRS, CDR2 YFSETQ. The CDR3 has 16 residues. J lost 0 bases, V lost 0 bases, and 4 bases had no gene match. The CDR3 DNA is TGCGCCAGCAGCTTGGTCTCAGGGGGCATGAACACTGAAGCTTTCTTT. This encodes CASSLVSGGMNTEAFF.

This clonotype was counted a few times. A much bigger clone sits one base away, suggesting this may be a read error. The chain links TRBV19 to TRBJ1-2, with D perhaps TRBD1 (5 bases). The germline V gene encodes CDR1 LNHDA and CDR2 SQIVND (reference sequence). This CDR3 contains 12 residues. The CDR3 is CASRRQNYGYAF. The CDR3 DNA is TGTGCCAGTAGGAGACAGAACTATGGCTACGCCTTC.